The clone carrying this T cell receptor beta chain has a handful of counts. Its antigen remains unidentified. Germline V CDR1 and CDR2: SEHNR, FQNEAQ (reference sequence). V was trimmed by 11 bases and J by 6 bases, leaving 13 bases between them. The CDR3 is 12 residues long. The data belong to a study of T cells in Graves' hyperthyroidism and ophthalmopathy. Amplification of TCR beta CDR3 regions used RNA as the template. Carried out on the TCR CDR3, a first-round RT-PCR used the HTBI primer set. TCRdb re-called the multiplex PCR reads through MiXCR, storing one row per CDR3 protein. The sample lists under 700,000 distinct CDR3 sequences; roughly 50% were seen once. Study-wide points: Blood samples included most of the expanded thyroid clonotypes exceeding 0.001.

This receptor was obtained from a woman between 18 and 30 years old with Graves' hyperthyroidism. The chain couples TRBV7-9 to TRBJ2-2; D is ambiguous. The source material was peripheral blood or thyroid tissue (not recorded which). The CDR3 here is CAPGRTSGELFF. Written as DNA, the CDR3 is TGTGCCCCCGGACGGACGTCCGGGGAGCTGTTTTTT.